The rows below give T cell receptor beta chains drawn from one sample of a study of cytomegalovirus exposure and HLA in healthy donors. Libraries were prepared by immunoSEQ multiplex PCR; TCRdb keeps only in-frame clonotypes and omits some of them. The repertoire holds approximately 160,000 clones, with more than 70% as singletons. Sequenced material: PBMCs. Receptors were obtained from a boy younger than 10 in good health and CMV-seronegative. The CDR3 runs from the conserved cysteine through the conserved F or W. D genes are given only for firm matches. Clone size is stated in some rows and not others, as once, few, many or a class when expanded.

j_call: TRBJ2-7
clone_size: .
cdr3_length: 17
d_call: .
v_call: TRBV2
cdr3_nt: TGTGCCAGCAGTGGTCTTATGGACCGGACGGGGGCCTACGAGCAGTACTTC
cdr3_aa: CASSGLMDRTGAYEQYF

j_call: TRBJ1-5
clone_size: once
cdr3_length: 16
d_call: TRBD1
v_call: TRBV19
cdr3_nt: TGTGCCAGTAGTCCTGCGACAGGGGTCGTACGTCAGCCCCAGCATTTT
cdr3_aa: CASSPATGVVRQPQHF

j_call: TRBJ1-2
clone_size: .
cdr3_length: 17
d_call: TRBD1
v_call: TRBV12-5
cdr3_nt: TGTGCTAGTGGTTTAGGGACAGGGGTAGTAAAGGACTATGGCTACACCTTC
cdr3_aa: CASGLGTGVVKDYGYTF

j_call: TRBJ2-3
clone_size: .
cdr3_length: 14
d_call: .
v_call: TRBV25-1
cdr3_nt: TGTGCCAGCAGTGACAGGGCTCGCACAGATACGCAGTATTTT
cdr3_aa: CASSDRARTDTQYF

j_call: TRBJ2-3
clone_size: .
cdr3_length: 14
d_call: .
v_call: TRBV6-1
cdr3_nt: TGTGCCAGCAGGTTACAGGGTGGAACAGATACGCAGTATTTT
cdr3_aa: CASRLQGGTDTQYF

j_call: TRBJ2-2
clone_size: .
cdr3_length: 14
d_call: .
v_call: TRBV2
cdr3_nt: TGTGCCAGCAGTGAAGGTACAGGGACCGGGGAGCTGTTTTTT
cdr3_aa: CASSEGTGTGELFF

j_call: TRBJ1-5
clone_size: .
cdr3_length: 15
d_call: .
v_call: TRBV2
cdr3_nt: TGTGCCAGCAGTGAGGGGGCGCAGGGCAATCAGCCCCAGCATTTT
cdr3_aa: CASSEGAQGNQPQHF

j_call: TRBJ2-7
clone_size: .
cdr3_length: 18
d_call: TRBD1
v_call: TRBV25-1
cdr3_nt: TGTGCCAGCAGCCTTATTGGTGGGACAGGCAAAGGGGCCTACGAGCAGTACTTC
cdr3_aa: CASSLIGGTGKGAYEQYF

j_call: TRBJ2-7
clone_size: few
cdr3_length: 13
d_call: TRBD2
v_call: TRBV28
cdr3_nt: TGTGCCAGCAGTCTCGGACTAGCCTACGAGCAGTACTTC
cdr3_aa: CASSLGLAYEQYF

j_call: TRBJ2-7
clone_size: .
cdr3_length: 14
d_call: .
v_call: TRBV7-8
cdr3_nt: TGTGCCAGCAGCTTAGTTTATGTCAGCTACGAGCAGTACTTC
cdr3_aa: CASSLVYVSYEQYF

j_call: TRBJ2-2
clone_size: once
cdr3_length: 15
d_call: TRBD2
v_call: TRBV30
cdr3_nt: TGTGCCTGGAGTGTTTGGCGGGAGGACACCGGGGAGCTGTTTTTT
cdr3_aa: CAWSVWREDTGELFF

j_call: TRBJ2-1
clone_size: few
cdr3_length: 12
d_call: .
v_call: TRBV2
cdr3_nt: TGTGCCAGTCTTTGGGCTGGCGATGAGCAGTTCTTC
cdr3_aa: CASLWAGDEQFF

j_call: TRBJ2-7
clone_size: .
cdr3_length: 15
d_call: TRBD2
v_call: TRBV11-2
cdr3_nt: TGTGCCAGCAGCTTACTAGCGGGAAGCTCCTACGAGCAGTACTTC
cdr3_aa: CASSLLAGSSYEQYF

j_call: TRBJ2-1
clone_size: .
cdr3_length: 15
d_call: TRBD2
v_call: TRBV7-9
cdr3_nt: TGTGCCAGCAGCTTACCAGCGGGAGACGACAATGAGCAGTTCTTC
cdr3_aa: CASSLPAGDDNEQFF

j_call: TRBJ2-3
clone_size: .
cdr3_length: 16
d_call: TRBD2
v_call: TRBV10-1
cdr3_nt: TGCGCCAGCAGCGGACTAGCGGGACTTGTAGGAGATACGCAGTATTTT
cdr3_aa: CASSGLAGLVGDTQYF

j_call: TRBJ2-1
clone_size: .
cdr3_length: 16
d_call: .
v_call: TRBV5-1
cdr3_nt: TGCGCCAGCAGCTATGAGGAACTGGCTAGCGACAATGAGCAGTTCTTC
cdr3_aa: CASSYEELASDNEQFF

j_call: TRBJ1-1
clone_size: .
cdr3_length: 14
d_call: .
v_call: TRBV5-6
cdr3_nt: TGTGCCAGCAGCTTGATGGGAGAGAACACTGAAGCTTTCTTT
cdr3_aa: CASSLMGENTEAFF

j_call: TRBJ2-1
clone_size: .
cdr3_length: 15
d_call: TRBD2
v_call: TRBV27
cdr3_nt: TGTGCCAGCAGCGCCGGGACTAGCGGGAGCAATGAGCAGTTCTTC
cdr3_aa: CASSAGTSGSNEQFF

j_call: TRBJ1-4
clone_size: .
cdr3_length: 17
d_call: .
v_call: TRBV28
cdr3_nt: TGTGCCAGCAGCCGACTAAGCTGGACCGGGACTAATGAAAAACTGTTTTTT
cdr3_aa: CASSRLSWTGTNEKLFF

j_call: TRBJ1-6
clone_size: .
cdr3_length: 15
d_call: .
v_call: TRBV18
cdr3_nt: TGTGCCAGCTCACCACAGGGGCTTCTTAATTCACCCCTCCACTTT
cdr3_aa: CASSPQGLLNSPLHF

j_call: TRBJ2-7
clone_size: .
cdr3_length: 17
d_call: .
v_call: TRBV7-6
cdr3_nt: TGTGCCAGCAGCCCACACGACAGACAGCCTAGGTCCTACGAGCAGTACTTC
cdr3_aa: CASSPHDRQPRSYEQYF

j_call: TRBJ1-2
clone_size: few
cdr3_length: 13
d_call: .
v_call: TRBV7-7
cdr3_nt: TGTGCCAGCAGCTTAGGAGGAGGGTATGGCTACACCTTC
cdr3_aa: CASSLGGGYGYTF

j_call: TRBJ2-5
clone_size: .
cdr3_length: 15
d_call: TRBD2
v_call: TRBV15
cdr3_nt: TGTGCCACCAGCAGAGTAGCGGGAGGCCAAGAGACCCAGTACTTC
cdr3_aa: CATSRVAGGQETQYF

j_call: TRBJ1-1
clone_size: .
cdr3_length: 14
d_call: .
v_call: TRBV27
cdr3_nt: TGTGCCAGCAGCTTCACGGGGGGTGTAACTGAAGCTTTCTTT
cdr3_aa: CASSFTGGVTEAFF

j_call: TRBJ1-2
clone_size: .
cdr3_length: 14
d_call: TRBD1
v_call: TRBV6-1
cdr3_nt: TGTGCCAGCAGTCACGACAGGGCGAACTATGGCTACACCTTC
cdr3_aa: CASSHDRANYGYTF

j_call: TRBJ2-7
clone_size: .
cdr3_length: 13
d_call: TRBD1
v_call: TRBV6-1
cdr3_nt: TGTGCCAGCGCCGGGACAGTCTCCTACGAGCAGTACTTC
cdr3_aa: CASAGTVSYEQYF

j_call: TRBJ2-3
clone_size: .
cdr3_length: 20
d_call: TRBD2
v_call: TRBV5-1
cdr3_nt: TGCGCCAGCAGCTTGGCCTTTCGTCAGCGGGAGGGTCGGGTCACAGATACGCAGTATTTT
cdr3_aa: CASSLAFRQREGRVTDTQYF

j_call: TRBJ2-7
clone_size: .
cdr3_length: 14
d_call: .
v_call: TRBV6-5
cdr3_nt: TGTGCCAGCAGGCCGGGTCCGATATCCTACGACCAGTACTTC
cdr3_aa: CASRPGPISYDQYF

j_call: TRBJ1-5
clone_size: .
cdr3_length: 15
d_call: TRBD1
v_call: TRBV30
cdr3_nt: TGTGCCTGGAGTGTAGATGGACAGGGTTATCAGCCCCAGCATTTT
cdr3_aa: CAWSVDGQGYQPQHF

j_call: TRBJ2-3
clone_size: once
cdr3_length: 14
d_call: .
v_call: TRBV7-3
cdr3_nt: TGTGCCAGCAGCCCGAGGGCTAGCACAGATACGCAGTATTTT
cdr3_aa: CASSPRASTDTQYF

j_call: TRBJ1-2
clone_size: few
cdr3_length: 14
d_call: TRBD1
v_call: TRBV15
cdr3_nt: TGTGCCACCTCTTCGGGACAGGGGGCTAATGGCTACACCTTC
cdr3_aa: CATSSGQGANGYTF

j_call: TRBJ2-7
clone_size: .
cdr3_length: 16
d_call: TRBD1
v_call: TRBV5-1
cdr3_nt: TGCGCCAGCAGCTTAGAAGACAGGGGAGGCTTAGACGAGCAGTACTTC
cdr3_aa: CASSLEDRGGLDEQYF

j_call: TRBJ2-5
clone_size: .
cdr3_length: 15
d_call: TRBD2
v_call: TRBV27
cdr3_nt: TGTGCCAGCAGATTTATTGCGGGGGTCCAAGAGACCCAGTACTTC
cdr3_aa: CASRFIAGVQETQYF

j_call: TRBJ2-7
clone_size: .
cdr3_length: 14
d_call: TRBD1
v_call: TRBV5-1
cdr3_nt: TGCGCCAGCAGCTTTGGGGACAGGGCCTACGAGCAGTACTTC
cdr3_aa: CASSFGDRAYEQYF

j_call: TRBJ2-7
clone_size: .
cdr3_length: 14
d_call: TRBD1
v_call: TRBV6-5
cdr3_nt: TGTGCCAGCAGGCCTCGACAGGGCCCCTACGAGCAGTACTTC
cdr3_aa: CASRPRQGPYEQYF

j_call: TRBJ2-3
clone_size: .
cdr3_length: 13
d_call: TRBD1
v_call: TRBV5-1
cdr3_nt: TGCGCCAGCAGCTTGGGACAGGGGAATACGCAGTATTTT
cdr3_aa: CASSLGQGNTQYF

j_call: TRBJ1-1
clone_size: .
cdr3_length: 11
d_call: .
v_call: TRBV19
cdr3_nt: TGTGCCAGTTCCGGGGACACTGAAGCTTTCTTT
cdr3_aa: CASSGDTEAFF

j_call: TRBJ1-5
clone_size: .
cdr3_length: 14
d_call: .
v_call: TRBV27
cdr3_nt: TGTGCCAGCAGTTCAGGGTTCTCCGGTCAGCCCCAGCATTTT
cdr3_aa: CASSSGFSGQPQHF

j_call: TRBJ2-7
clone_size: .
cdr3_length: 19
d_call: TRBD2
v_call: TRBV4-1
cdr3_nt: TGCGCCAGCAGCCAAGCCTACCCTCGGACTAGCGGGATCTCCTACGAGCAGTACTTC
cdr3_aa: CASSQAYPRTSGISYEQYF

j_call: TRBJ2-5
clone_size: .
cdr3_length: 15
d_call: TRBD2
v_call: TRBV9
cdr3_nt: TGTGCCAGCAGCGACAGCGGGAGTGTCCGGGAGACCCAGTACTTC
cdr3_aa: CASSDSGSVRETQYF

j_call: TRBJ1-1
clone_size: .
cdr3_length: 13
d_call: .
v_call: TRBV5-1
cdr3_nt: TGCGCCAGCAGACCACGGTCCAACACTGAAGCTTTCTTT
cdr3_aa: CASRPRSNTEAFF

j_call: TRBJ2-7
clone_size: .
cdr3_length: 15
d_call: TRBD2
v_call: TRBV19
cdr3_nt: TGTGCCAGTAGTCGACGACTAGCGGGAGAGGGAGAGCAGTACTTC
cdr3_aa: CASSRRLAGEGEQYF

j_call: TRBJ2-7
clone_size: once
cdr3_length: 14
d_call: TRBD2
v_call: TRBV13
cdr3_nt: TGTGCCAGCAGCGGGACTAGCCGTCCCTACGAGCAGTACTTC
cdr3_aa: CASSGTSRPYEQYF

j_call: TRBJ2-7
clone_size: .
cdr3_length: 13
d_call: .
v_call: TRBV10-3
cdr3_nt: TGTGCCATCAGTGCGACGCGGGATTACGAGCAGTACTTC
cdr3_aa: CAISATRDYEQYF

j_call: TRBJ2-7
clone_size: .
cdr3_length: 16
d_call: TRBD2
v_call: TRBV6-4
cdr3_nt: TGTGCCAGCAGTCCCCCTCAACTAGCGGGAGATTACGAGCAGTACTTC
cdr3_aa: CASSPPQLAGDYEQYF

j_call: TRBJ1-3
clone_size: .
cdr3_length: 16
d_call: .
v_call: TRBV6-6
cdr3_nt: TGTGCCAGCAGTTACTCGGGGGGGCTATTTGGAAACACCATATATTTT
cdr3_aa: CASSYSGGLFGNTIYF

j_call: TRBJ2-7
clone_size: .
cdr3_length: 15
d_call: .
v_call: TRBV5-1
cdr3_nt: TGCGCCAGCAGCTTGCGGGGGGCCAGTTCCTACGAGCAGTACTTC
cdr3_aa: CASSLRGASSYEQYF

j_call: TRBJ2-1
clone_size: .
cdr3_length: 15
d_call: TRBD2
v_call: TRBV10-3
cdr3_nt: TGTGCCATCAGTGAGGGGACTAGCGGAAACAATGAGCAGTTCTTC
cdr3_aa: CAISEGTSGNNEQFF

j_call: TRBJ1-4
clone_size: .
cdr3_length: 18
d_call: TRBD1
v_call: TRBV5-4
cdr3_nt: TGTGCCAGCAGTCGTTACCCCGGACAGGGAATGGTACGCGAAAAACTGTTTTTT
cdr3_aa: CASSRYPGQGMVREKLFF

j_call: TRBJ2-5
clone_size: .
cdr3_length: 16
d_call: TRBD2
v_call: TRBV7-9
cdr3_nt: TGTGCCAGCAGCTCCATATCAGGACTAGCGGGAGAGACCCAGTACTTC
cdr3_aa: CASSSISGLAGETQYF

j_call: TRBJ2-5
clone_size: .
cdr3_length: 11
d_call: .
v_call: TRBV11-2
cdr3_nt: TGTGCCAGCAGCAGCCGAGAGACCCAGTACTTC
cdr3_aa: CASSSRETQYF

j_call: TRBJ2-3
clone_size: .
cdr3_length: 15
d_call: TRBD2
v_call: TRBV6-1
cdr3_nt: TGTGCCAGCAGGAAACCGGGACTACCCACAGATACGCAGTATTTT
cdr3_aa: CASRKPGLPTDTQYF

j_call: TRBJ2-1
clone_size: .
cdr3_length: 17
d_call: .
v_call: TRBV5-6
cdr3_nt: TGTGCCAGCAGCTTGGTTGACCTGGGGACTTTGAACAATGAGCAGTTCTTC
cdr3_aa: CASSLVDLGTLNNEQFF

j_call: TRBJ2-3
clone_size: once
cdr3_length: 15
d_call: TRBD1
v_call: TRBV5-1
cdr3_nt: TGCGCCAGCAGCTTGACTACAGGGGGCTCGAATACGCAGTATTTT
cdr3_aa: CASSLTTGGSNTQYF

j_call: TRBJ2-1
clone_size: once
cdr3_length: 13
d_call: .
v_call: TRBV27
cdr3_nt: TGTGCCAGCAGTTTATCATGGGGAGTAGGGCAGTTCTTC
cdr3_aa: CASSLSWGVGQFF

j_call: TRBJ2-3
clone_size: .
cdr3_length: 16
d_call: TRBD2
v_call: TRBV18
cdr3_nt: TGTGCCAGCTCACCGGCGGCGGGAGTCCCGACAGATACGCAGTATTTT
cdr3_aa: CASSPAAGVPTDTQYF

j_call: TRBJ2-3
clone_size: few
cdr3_length: 13
d_call: .
v_call: TRBV7-9
cdr3_nt: TGTGCCAGCAGCCAACGGTGGACAGATACGCAGTATTTT
cdr3_aa: CASSQRWTDTQYF

j_call: TRBJ1-2
clone_size: few
cdr3_length: 13
d_call: .
v_call: TRBV6-5
cdr3_nt: TGTGCCAGCTCCCCCGACGGGAACTATGGCTACACCTTC
cdr3_aa: CASSPDGNYGYTF

j_call: TRBJ2-7
clone_size: .
cdr3_length: 14
d_call: TRBD1
v_call: TRBV10-3
cdr3_nt: TGTGCCATCAGTGATGGCAGGGGGTACTACGAGCAGTACTTC
cdr3_aa: CAISDGRGYYEQYF

j_call: TRBJ1-6
clone_size: .
cdr3_length: 14
d_call: TRBD1
v_call: TRBV4-2
cdr3_nt: TGTGCCAGCAGCTCCCGGGACAGGAATTCACCCCTCCACTTT
cdr3_aa: CASSSRDRNSPLHF